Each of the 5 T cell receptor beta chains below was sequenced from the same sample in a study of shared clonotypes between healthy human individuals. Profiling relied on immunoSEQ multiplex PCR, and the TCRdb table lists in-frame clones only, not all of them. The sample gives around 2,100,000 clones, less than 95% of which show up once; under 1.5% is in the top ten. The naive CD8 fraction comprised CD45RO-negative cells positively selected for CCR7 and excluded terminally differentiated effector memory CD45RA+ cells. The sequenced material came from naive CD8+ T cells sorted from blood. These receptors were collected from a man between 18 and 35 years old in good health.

CDR3 nucleotide sequence: TGCGCCAGTCCGTTGACCCTTAGAATGGAAGGGACCCAGTACTTC. Amino acid sequence: CASPLTLRMEGTQYF. The rearrangement uses TRBV23-1 and TRBJ2-5; unclear D gene. TRBV23-1 is treated as an ORF (open reading frame) with a function not yet certain. With 9 bases removed from V and 7 bases from J, the gap between germline ends came to 24 bases. This CDR3 region has 15 residues.

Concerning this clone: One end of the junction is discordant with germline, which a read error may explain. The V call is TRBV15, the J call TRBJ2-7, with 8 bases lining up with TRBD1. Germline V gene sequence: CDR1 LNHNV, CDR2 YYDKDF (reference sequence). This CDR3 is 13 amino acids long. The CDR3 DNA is TGTGCCGCCAGCAGAGAAGCAGGGACAGGGCAGTACTTC. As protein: CAASREAGTGQYF.

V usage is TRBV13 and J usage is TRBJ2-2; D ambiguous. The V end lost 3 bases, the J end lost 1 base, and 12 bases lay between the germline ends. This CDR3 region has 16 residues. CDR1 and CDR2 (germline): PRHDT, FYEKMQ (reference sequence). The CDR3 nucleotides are TGTGCCAGCAGCTTTCATGGTAGCAGGAACACCGGGGAGCTGTTTTTT. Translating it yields CASSFHGSRNTGELFF.

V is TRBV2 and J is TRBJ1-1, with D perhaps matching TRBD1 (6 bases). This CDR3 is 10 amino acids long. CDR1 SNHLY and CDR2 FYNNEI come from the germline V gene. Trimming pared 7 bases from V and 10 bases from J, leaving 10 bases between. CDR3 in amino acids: CASNGGIAFF. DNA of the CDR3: TGTGCCAGCAATGGGGGCATAGCTTTCTTT.

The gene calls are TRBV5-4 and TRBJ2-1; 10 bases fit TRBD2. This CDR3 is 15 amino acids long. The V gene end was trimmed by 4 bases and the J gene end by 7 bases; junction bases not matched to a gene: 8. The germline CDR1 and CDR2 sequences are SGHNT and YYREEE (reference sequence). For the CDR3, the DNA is TGTGCCAGCAGCCCCATAGCGGGAGGAGGTAATGAGCAGTTCTTC. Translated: CASSPIAGGGNEQFF.